The 21 T cell receptor beta chains below come from one sample, sequenced in a study of T cell repertoires in cytomegalovirus infection. TCRdb used MiXCR to reprocess the reads, holding one entry per CDR3 protein. The sample yields about 500,000 distinct CDR3 sequences, 25% to 35% seen once. These TCRs are of unknown antigen specificity. Source: cultured PBMCs, taken from culture after CMV antigen stimulation. These TCRs come from a human donor in good health (CMV status not recorded). Some clones in this sample may be carry-over from other donors' samples.

This clonotype was observed a few times. The V call is TRBV7-8, the J call TRBJ1-5, with TRBD1 identical over 7 bases. The V gene's germline CDR1 is SGHVS and CDR2 FQNEAQ. V lost 4 bases to trimming and J lost 5 bases; unmatched junction nucleotides: 8. This CDR3 contains 15 residues. In nucleotides, the CDR3 is TGTGCCAGCAGCTCGATGACAGGGTCCGATCAGCCCCAGCATTTT. Amino acids: CASSSMTGSDQPQHF.

This clonotype occurred a few times. The CDR3 reads CASSLLTDNEQFF. The CDR3 DNA sequence: TGTGCCAGCAGCTTGCTGACAGACAATGAGCAGTTCTTC. The rearrangement links TRBV7-2 to TRBJ2-1; D may be TRBD1 (5 bases). The V end lost 3 bases, the J end lost 5 bases, and 8 bases lay between the germline ends. The CDR3 is made up of 13 amino acids. Looked up from germline, CDR1 is SGHTA and CDR2 is FQGNSA. Full variable domain (missing parts from reference TRBV7-2 and TRBJ2-1): GAGVSQSPSNKVTEKGKDVELRCDPISGHTALYWYRQSLGQGLEFLIYFQGNSAPDKSGLPSDRFSAERTGGSVSTLTIQRTQQEDSAVYLCASSLLTDNEQFFGPGTRLTVL.

The table lists this clonotype with a count of one. This chain connects TRBV18 to TRBJ2-2; 7 bases line up with TRBD2. The CDR3 runs 17 residues. Per the germline V gene, CDR1 is KGHSH and CDR2 is LQKENI. V was pared by 2 bases and J by 4 bases, with 10 bases of the junction left unmatched. CDR3 DNA: TGTGCCAGCTCACCAGCTTCGACGGGAGGCGGCACCGGGGAGCTGTTTTTT. This gives the protein CASSPASTGGGTGELFF.

This clonotype came up many times. J is TRBJ1-2 and V is TRBV7-2; unclear D gene. V lost 4 bases, J lost 2 bases, and 5 bases lay in between. The CDR3 is 12 amino acids. Germline V gene sequence: CDR1 SGHTA, CDR2 FQGNSA. The CDR3 spells CASSWRNYGYTF. The DNA of the CDR3 is TGTGCCAGCAGCTGGAGGAACTATGGCTACACCTTC. The variable domain in full, with the rest retrieved from reference TRBV7-2 and TRBJ1-2, is GAGVSQSPSNKVTEKGKDVELRCDPISGHTALYWYRQSLGQGLEFLIYFQGNSAPDKSGLPSDRFSAERTGGSVSTLTIQRTQQEDSAVYLCASSWRNYGYTFGSGTRLTVV.

The J gene is TRBJ2-1, the V gene TRBV7-8; the match to TRBD2 covers 8 bases. The CDR3 runs to 15 residues. Germline CDR1 SGHVS, CDR2 FQNEAQ. J lost 0 bases, V lost 5 bases, and 3 bases had no gene match. CDR3 coding DNA: TGTGCCAGCAGCGGGCGGGAGGACTCCTACAATGAGCAGTTCTTC. It encodes CASSGREDSYNEQFF.

The rearrangement joins TRBV9 to TRBJ2-1; 9 positions agree with TRBD1. Unmatched junction bases numbered 7, after V lost 6 bases and J lost 6 bases. This CDR3 has 14 amino acids. Germline V gene sequence: CDR1 SGDLS, CDR2 YYNGEE. The CDR3 DNA reads TGTGCCAGCAACCCGGGACAGGGAAGCAATGAGCAGTTCTTC. Protein sequence: CASNPGQGSNEQFF.

This clonotype was seen more than once but under ten times. This chain uses TRBV10-3 with TRBJ2-3, with TRBD1 matching 7 bases. In germline, CDR1 is ENHRY, CDR2 SYGVKD. The length of the CDR3 is 14 residues. V lost 10 bases and J lost 3; bases outside the gene matches: 10. The CDR3 region has the DNA TGTGCCACCTTACAGGGGTATAGTACAGATACGCAGTATTTT. Encoded protein: CATLQGYSTDTQYF.

The V gene is TRBV5-4, the J gene TRBJ1-6; maybe TRBD1 (5 bases). CDR1 is SGHNT and CDR2 is YYREEE in the germline V gene (reference sequence). Trimming left V 3 bases short and J 10 bases short, with 23 bases between. This CDR3 region has 17 residues. The CDR3 DNA reads as TGTGCCAGCAGCTCGGGGCAGGCCCTGGAATGGGGCTCACCCCTCCACTTT. Translated, it gives CASSSGQALEWGSPLHF.

V usage is TRBV7-2 and J usage is TRBJ1-5; D is ambiguous. V lost 3 bases and J 3 bases, leaving 9 bases between the germline ends. The CDR3 runs 14 residues. Germline V gene data show CDR1 as SGHTA and CDR2 as FQGNSA. The CDR3 DNA reads TGTGCCAGCAGCTTCATAGGGTTCAATCAGCCCCAGCATTTT. Translating gives CASSFIGFNQPQHF.

This clonotype was counted between two and nine times. CDR3 bases: TGTGCCAGCAGCCAAGCCTCCTCCCGTGAGTTCACTGAAGCTTTCTTT. This sequence encodes CASSQASSREFTEAFF. The chain recombines TRBV4-2 with TRBJ1-1; no clear D. V was pared by 1 base and J by 4 bases, with 16 bases between. Germline V gene data show CDR1 as LGHNA and CDR2 as YNFKEQ. This CDR3 region has 16 residues.

The rearrangement uses TRBV7-9 and TRBJ2-3, with 12 positions matching TRBD2. Germline V CDR1 and CDR2: SEHNR, FQNEAQ (reference sequence). The CDR3 is 17 residues long. With V trimmed by 4 bases and J by 5 bases, 10 bases remained unmatched. The CDR3 sequence is CASSSNRLAGEIDTQYF. The CDR3 bases are TGTGCCAGCAGCTCGAATCGACTAGCGGGAGAGATAGATACGCAGTATTTT.

The table lists this clonotype with many counts. This chain links TRBV5-5 with TRBJ1-5; TRBD1 might be the D (6 bases). With 0 bases removed from V and 6 bases from J, the gap between germline ends came to 10 bases. The length of the CDR3 is 14 residues. CDR1 SGHKS and CDR2 YYEKEE come from the germline V gene (reference sequence). The CDR3 DNA sequence: TGTGCCAGCAGCTTGGGGCAGGGGTTTCAGCCCCAGCATTTT. Residues: CASSLGQGFQPQHF.

A few counts support this clonotype. The J gene is TRBJ2-7, the V gene TRBV27, with TRBD2 as a possible D gene (6 bases). Trimming stripped 1 base from V and 3 bases from J, with 13 bases between. Germline V gives CDR1 MNHEY, CDR2 SMNVEV (reference sequence). This CDR3 has 15 residues. CDR3 coding DNA: TGTGCCAGCAGTTTATTCCCGACTAGTCTCTACGAGCAGTACTTC. Its protein product is CASSLFPTSLYEQYF.

This clonotype showed up many times. The V gene is TRBV7-8, the J gene TRBJ1-1; D is perhaps TRBD1 (5 bases). The V and J ends lost 3 bases and 0 bases respectively, with 14 bases between them. Germline CDR1 reads SGHVS; CDR2 reads FQNEAQ. The CDR3 spans 16 residues. The chain's CDR3 is CASSFKRQHMNTEAFF. The CDR3 nucleotides read TGTGCCAGCAGCTTCAAGCGACAGCATATGAACACTGAAGCTTTCTTT.

Many counts were recorded for this clonotype. V is TRBV10-3 and J is TRBJ2-1, with TRBD1 matching over 12 bases. Germline V gives CDR1 ENHRY, CDR2 SYGVKD. There are 16 residues in the CDR3. V lost 4 bases to trimming and J lost 9 bases; unmatched junction nucleotides: 10. CDR3 amino acids: CAISGLGGQGAGEQFF. In nucleotides, the CDR3 is TGTGCCATCAGTGGCCTCGGGGGACAGGGGGCCGGTGAGCAGTTCTTC.

The chain recombines TRBV15 with TRBJ2-1; 9 nucleotides match TRBD2. The CDR3 runs to 19 residues. The J segment lost 8 bases and the V segment lost 0 bases, leaving 17 bases of the junction unmatched. The germline gives CDR1 LNHNV, CDR2 YYDKDF (reference sequence). The CDR3 loop reads CATSRDRGSGASGIDEQFF. CDR3 bases: TGTGCCACCAGCAGAGATCGCGGGAGTGGGGCTAGCGGGATAGATGAGCAGTTCTTC. Looking up the rest from reference TRBV15 and TRBJ2-1 gives the full variable domain: DAMVIQNPRYQVTQFGKPVTLSCSQTLNHNVMYWYQQKSSQAPKLLFHYYDKDFNNEADTPDNFQSRRPNTSFCFLDIRSPGLGDTAMYLCATSRDRGSGASGIDEQFFGPGTRLTVL.

This clonotype was detected only a few times. V is TRBV30 and J is TRBJ2-5; perhaps TRBD1 as D (7 bases). V lost 5 bases to trimming and J lost 1 base, with 20 bases between them. The CDR3 length is 16 residues. Looked up from germline, CDR1 is GTSNPN and CDR2 is SVGIG (reference sequence). In DNA form, the CDR3 reads TGTGCCTGGTGCCCTTGGGCAGGGGGGCGCCAAGAGACCCAGTACTTC. Translating gives CAWCPWAGGRQETQYF.

The chain combines TRBV4-1 with TRBJ1-6; D may be TRBD1 (6 bases). Trimming pared 0 bases from V and 0 bases from J, leaving 15 bases between. Per the germline V gene, CDR1 is MGHRA and CDR2 is YSYEKL. This CDR3 spans 19 amino acids. The CDR3 here is CASSQDGTPASSYNSPLHF. CDR3 coding DNA: TGCGCCAGCAGCCAAGATGGGACACCGGCCAGCTCCTATAATTCACCCCTCCACTTT.

The chain joins TRBV10-3 to TRBJ2-1; the match to TRBD2 covers 16 bases. Per germline, CDR1 ENHRY and CDR2 SYGVKD. The CDR3 sequence is 17 residues long. The J segment lost 6 bases and the V segment lost 0 bases, leaving 2 bases of the junction unmatched. This CDR3 is CAISESGTSGRANEQFF. DNA for the CDR3: TGTGCCATCAGTGAGTCCGGGACTAGCGGGAGGGCCAATGAGCAGTTCTTC.

Written as DNA, the CDR3 is TGTGCCAGCAGCTCGCAGACATCGCAGGGCTACACCTTC. The encoded protein is CASSSQTSQGYTF. The J gene is TRBJ1-2, the V gene TRBV5-4; D call uncertain. CDR1 and CDR2 from the germline V gene are SGHNT and YYREEE (reference sequence). V gave up 3 bases and J gave up 8 bases, with 14 bases separating them. The CDR3 spans 13 residues.

There are many counts of this clonotype. V gene TRBV11-2 combines with J gene TRBJ2-1; 9 nucleotides agree with TRBD2. The CDR3 has 18 amino acids. Germline V gene lookup returns CDR1 SGHAT and CDR2 FQNNGV. Losses at the gene ends were 5 bases for V and 4 bases for J; bases not matched to a gene: 15. DNA of the CDR3: TGTGCCAGCAGCCCCCTGGGGGCTAGCGGGAATGTTTACAATGAGCAGTTCTTC. Protein: CASSPLGASGNVYNEQFF.